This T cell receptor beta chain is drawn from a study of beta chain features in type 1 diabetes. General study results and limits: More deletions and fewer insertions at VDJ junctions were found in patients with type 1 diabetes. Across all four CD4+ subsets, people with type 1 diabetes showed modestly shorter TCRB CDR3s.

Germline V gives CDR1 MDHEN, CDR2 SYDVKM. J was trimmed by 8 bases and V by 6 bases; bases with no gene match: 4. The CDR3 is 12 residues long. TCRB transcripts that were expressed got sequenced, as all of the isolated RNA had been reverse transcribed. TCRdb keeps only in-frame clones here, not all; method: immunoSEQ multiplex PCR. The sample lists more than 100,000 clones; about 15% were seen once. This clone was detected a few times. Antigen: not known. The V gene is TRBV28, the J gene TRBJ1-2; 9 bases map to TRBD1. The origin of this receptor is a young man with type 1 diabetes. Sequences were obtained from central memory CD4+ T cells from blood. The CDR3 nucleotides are TGTGCCAGCAGAGGACAGGGGAACGGCTACACCTTC. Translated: CASRGQGNGYTF.